The present T cell receptor (beta chain) was sequenced within a study of T cell repertoires in cytomegalovirus infection (dated by TCRdb to about 2019). Context from the whole study: The peptide stimulations were aimed at well-studied HLA-B-restricted epitopes as well as recently identified HLA-C-restricted CMV epitopes, whose presentation resists viral immunomodulation. The HLA type of each donor mattered for the analysis, because public TCR beta signatures pointed to carriage of CMV infection along with the matching HLA type.

A note on this clonotype: Its antigen specificity is not known. Base qualities are not at hand, and no much larger clone is one base apart.

What the work shows at the level of the full study, not this receptor alone: In the ex vivo response, HLA-C-restricted CMV-specific TCR beta clonotypes were dominant, and in two of eight donors the single most frequent clonotype came from this HLA-C-restricted group. In both this cohort and an independent cohort of 350 or so donors, the cumulative frequency of public TCR beta family members distinguished carriers of CMV infection plus the relevant HLA type.

The sequencing machine was an Illumina HiSeq 1500. The public reads were reanalyzed by TCRdb: fastp trimming at Q25, MiXCR alignment, in-frame beta chains only. Duplicate CDR3 protein sequences are folded into a single record with the most common DNA and genes. The sample table shows some 350,000 distinct CDR3 sequences, and about 28% are seen once. The ten largest clones capture 20% of the sample. Taken with the paper, the label for treatment or condition translates to: in vitro stimulation with specific CMV peptide epitopes to enrich CMV-specific T cells. CDR1 and CDR2 are read off the germline V gene (reference sequence) as DFQATT and SNEGSKA. V loses 2 bases of germline sequence and J loses 3 bases, and the interval between the two ends is 11 bases. Including cysteine and phenylalanine, the CDR3 has 14 amino acids. The read is trimmed to its CDR3 DNA, 42 bases read in frame from base 1.

This sequence originates from a human donor in good health (CMV status not recorded). Some clones in this sample may be carry-over from other donors' samples. The V and J segments used are TRBV20-1 and TRBJ1-5; the D gene is perhaps TRBD1, on 5 matching bases. The sample consisted of cultured PBMCs, taken from culture after CMV antigen stimulation. The DNA is as follows: TGCAGTGCTAGAAAAGGGGCCTACAATCAGCCCCAGCATTTT. This sequence encodes CSARKGAYNQPQHF.